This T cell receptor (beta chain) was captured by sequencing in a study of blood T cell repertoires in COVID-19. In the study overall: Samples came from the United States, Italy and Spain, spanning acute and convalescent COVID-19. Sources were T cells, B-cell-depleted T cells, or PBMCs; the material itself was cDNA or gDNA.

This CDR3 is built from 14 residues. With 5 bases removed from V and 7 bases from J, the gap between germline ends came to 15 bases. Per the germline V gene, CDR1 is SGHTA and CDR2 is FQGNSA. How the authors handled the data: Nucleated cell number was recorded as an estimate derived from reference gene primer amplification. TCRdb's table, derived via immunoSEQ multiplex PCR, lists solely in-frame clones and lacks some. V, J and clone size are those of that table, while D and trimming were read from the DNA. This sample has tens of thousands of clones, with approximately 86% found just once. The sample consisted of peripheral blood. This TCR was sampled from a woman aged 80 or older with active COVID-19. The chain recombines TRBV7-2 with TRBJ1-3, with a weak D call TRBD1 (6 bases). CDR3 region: CASSRDNLRNTIYF. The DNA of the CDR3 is TGTGCCAGCAGCCGGGACAATCTTAGGAACACCATATATTTT. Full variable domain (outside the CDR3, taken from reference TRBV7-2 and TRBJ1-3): GAGVSQSPSNKVTEKGKDVELRCDPISGHTALYWYRQSLGQGLEFLIYFQGNSAPDKSGLPSDRFSAERTGGSVSTLTIQRTQQEDSAVYLCASSRDNLRNTIYFGEGSWLTVV.